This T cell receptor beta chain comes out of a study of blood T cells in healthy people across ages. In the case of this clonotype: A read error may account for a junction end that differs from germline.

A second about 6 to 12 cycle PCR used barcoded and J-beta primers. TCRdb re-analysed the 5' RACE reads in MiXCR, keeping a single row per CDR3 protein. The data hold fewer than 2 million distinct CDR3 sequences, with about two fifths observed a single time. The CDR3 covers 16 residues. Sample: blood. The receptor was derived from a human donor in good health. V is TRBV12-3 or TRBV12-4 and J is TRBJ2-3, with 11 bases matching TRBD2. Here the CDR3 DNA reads TGTGCCAACAGTTTTCGCCCTAGCGGGGGGTCGGATACGCAGTATTTT. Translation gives CANSFRPSGGSDTQYF.